The entry that follows covers one T cell receptor beta chain sequence. What it binds is unknown. Looked up from germline, CDR1 is SGHNT and CDR2 is YYREEE (reference sequence). The junction had 10 bases not matched to a gene; V was cut back by 4 bases and J by 4 bases. This CDR3 comprises 17 residues. It was at deep level that the assay was run. Only in-frame clones appear in the TCRdb table, and some are missing; sequencing was by immunoSEQ multiplex PCR. The table shows 2 million to 2.5 million clones, with 85% to 95% occurring only once. This sample stems from a study of shared clonotypes between healthy human individuals. Notes on the study in general: Of the naive CD4 clonotypes, roughly 5.5% were shared across a few donors.

Sequencing was carried out using naive CD4+ T cells from PBMCs. Regarding subset: CD45RA+ positively selected. The source is a man aged 18 to 30 in good health. Some clones in this sample may be carry-over from other donors' samples. The chain carries TRBV5-4 and TRBJ2-3; 12 bases match TRBD2. The CDR3 sequence is CASSRKLAGGSADTQYF. CDR3 nucleotides: TGTGCCAGCAGCCGGAAACTAGCGGGAGGATCGGCAGATACGCAGTATTTT. Full variable domain (missing parts from reference TRBV5-4 and TRBJ2-3): ETGVTQSPTHLIKTRGQQVTLRCSSQSGHNTVSWYQQALGQGPQFIFQYYREEENGRGNFPPRFSGLQFPNYSSELNVNALELDDSALYLCASSRKLAGGSADTQYFGPGTRLTVL.